This T cell receptor beta chain is from a study of CD8+CD57+ T cells in acquired aplastic anemia. As for the study in general: Across the sorted CD4+ and CD8+ cells, DNA amounts averaged about 3.2 ug.

About this clonotype itself: Its antigen is not identified.

The authors sequenced patients whose flow cytometry had shown CD8+CD57+ cell expansion. J was trimmed by 5 bases and V by 2 bases; bases with no gene match: 5. Germline CDR1 and CDR2: KGHSH and LQKENI. CDR3 length: 16 residues. The study's findings and limits: With respect to CD8+ Simpson's diversity, patients and controls did not differ significantly.

Genomic DNA templated the TCR beta VDJ and CDR3 profiling. TCRdb re-called the reads with MiXCR, one entry per CDR3 protein. In the table there are 300,000 or so distinct CDR3 sequences, roughly 61% of which are singletons. The source is a human donor with aplastic anemia. This chain connects TRBV18 to TRBJ2-5; TRBD2 agrees at 13 bases. The sample comprised sorted CD4+, CD8+, or CD8+CD57+ T cells (not recorded which) from PBMCs. CDR3 residues: CASSPGTSGTSETQYF. The CDR3 region has the DNA TGTGCCAGCTCACCAGGGACTAGCGGGACGTCGGAGACCCAGTACTTC.